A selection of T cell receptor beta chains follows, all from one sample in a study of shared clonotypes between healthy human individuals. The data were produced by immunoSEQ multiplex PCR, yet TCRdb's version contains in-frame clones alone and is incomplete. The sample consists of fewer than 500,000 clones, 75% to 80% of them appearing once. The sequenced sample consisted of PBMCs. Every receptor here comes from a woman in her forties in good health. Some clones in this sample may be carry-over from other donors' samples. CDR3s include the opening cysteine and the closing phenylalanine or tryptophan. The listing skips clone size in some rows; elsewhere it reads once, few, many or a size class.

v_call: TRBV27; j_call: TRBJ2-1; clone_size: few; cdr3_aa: CASSLSGSSFGVGEQFF
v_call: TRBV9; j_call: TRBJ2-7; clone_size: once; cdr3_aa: CASSVEGLSDEQYF
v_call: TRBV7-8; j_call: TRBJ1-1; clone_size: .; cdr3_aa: CASSSDRDTEAFF
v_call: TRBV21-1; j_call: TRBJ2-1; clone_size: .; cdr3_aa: CASSKPCGRAINEQFF
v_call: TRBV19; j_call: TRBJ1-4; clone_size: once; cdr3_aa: CASTLDPGGEKLFF
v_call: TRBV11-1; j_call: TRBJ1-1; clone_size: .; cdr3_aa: CASSLERETEAFF
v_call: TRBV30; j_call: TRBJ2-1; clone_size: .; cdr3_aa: CAWSGGRSSYNEQFF
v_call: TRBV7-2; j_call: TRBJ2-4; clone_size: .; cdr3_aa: CASSFGREDIQYF
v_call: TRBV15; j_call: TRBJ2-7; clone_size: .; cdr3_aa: CATSRDWASGSGEQYF
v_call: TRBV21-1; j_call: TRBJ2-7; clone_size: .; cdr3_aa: CASSKSCSGRLNYEQYF
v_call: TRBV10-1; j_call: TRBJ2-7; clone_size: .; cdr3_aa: CASSAPYGDYEQYF
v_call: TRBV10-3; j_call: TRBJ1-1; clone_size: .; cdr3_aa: CAISESEQTRHTEAFF
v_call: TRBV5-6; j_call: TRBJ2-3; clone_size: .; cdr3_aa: CASSFQPALSVDTQYF
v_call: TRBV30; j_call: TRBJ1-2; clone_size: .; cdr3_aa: CAWNQGQSTLGYTF
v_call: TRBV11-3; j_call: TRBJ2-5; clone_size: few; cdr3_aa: CASSSRWEETQYF
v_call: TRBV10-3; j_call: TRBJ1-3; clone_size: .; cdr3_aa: CAISETKTGTGNTIYF
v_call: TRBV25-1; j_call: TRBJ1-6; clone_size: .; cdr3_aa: CASSDPRGGFYNSPLHF
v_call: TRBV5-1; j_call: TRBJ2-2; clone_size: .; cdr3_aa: CASSFAGGSGTGELFF